The 20 T cell receptor beta chains presented below share a single source sample, sequenced in a study of T-cell memory formation after mild COVID-19 (dated by TCRdb to the early 2020s). Libraries were built with 5' RACE. The sequencing machine was an Illumina NovaSeq 6000. In TCRdb, the public reads were trimmed at Q25 with fastp and aligned with MiXCR, with productive beta chains retained. A single entry per CDR3 protein holds the most common genes and DNA from its merged rows. Within this sample are fewer than 350,000 distinct CDR3 sequences, with less than 9.5% of them counted one time only. The top ten constitute 20% to 25% of the sample. Sequenced: PBMCs or a T cell subset sorted from them (not recorded which). The receptors derive from a man between 18 and 35 years old who had mild COVID-19 (a few samples of this study predate the infection). The sample titles of this study are shuffled in the database, so cell type and time point are left out; the donor was told from shared clones.

This clonotype has ten or more counts. This chain uses TRBV30 with TRBJ2-7; D possibly corresponds to TRBD2 (6 bases). Trimming stripped 3 bases from V and 7 bases from J, with 16 bases between. This CDR3 contains 13 residues. Germline values: CDR1 GTSNPN, CDR2 SVGIG (reference sequence). For the CDR3, the DNA is TGTGCCTGGAGCACGGGACTGAGCGGGGAGCAGTACTTC. Amino acids: CAWSTGLSGEQYF.

The V call is TRBV6-2 or TRBV6-3, the J call TRBJ1-2; D gene unclear. V dropped 8 bases and J dropped 3 bases, with 13 bases sitting between them. The germline CDR1 and CDR2 sequences are MNHEY and SVGEGT. The CDR3 covers 13 residues. The CDR3 sequence: CASGEDGYYGYTF. The CDR3 coding sequence is TGTGCCAGCGGTGAGGATGGGTACTATGGCTACACCTTC.

The chain recombines TRBV7-9 with TRBJ2-5, with D uncertain. Germline CDR1 is SEHNR and CDR2 is FQNEAQ (reference sequence). This CDR3 is 15 amino acids long. Trimming pared 5 bases from V and 2 bases from J, leaving 15 bases between. This CDR3 reads CASSPEAVEQETQYF. The CDR3 region has the DNA TGTGCCAGCAGCCCCGAGGCGGTGGAACAAGAGACCCAGTACTTC.

V gene TRBV6-2 or TRBV6-3 combines with J gene TRBJ2-1; 7 bases are shared with TRBD1. CDR3 length: 15 amino acids. Germline values: CDR1 MNHEY, CDR2 SVGEGT. V trimming: 2 bases; J trimming: 8 bases; junction bases outside the gene matches: 9. CDR3 in amino acids: CASSYGVQGMYEQFF. The CDR3 nucleotides read TGTGCCAGCAGTTACGGCGTACAGGGGATGTATGAGCAGTTCTTC.

V usage is TRBV7-2 and J usage is TRBJ2-7; 7 bases fit TRBD2. Germline V CDR1 and CDR2: SGHTA, FQGNSA. V shed 2 bases and J 5 bases; nucleotides not matched to a gene: 6. The CDR3 loop spans 14 amino acids. In DNA form, the CDR3 reads TGTGCCAGCAGCTTATTCGGGGGGATCCACGAGCAGTACGTC. As protein: CASSLFGGIHEQYV.

The chain couples TRBV14 to TRBJ1-6, with D possibly being TRBD1 (5 bases). V gave up 2 bases and J gave up 10 bases, with 12 bases separating them. Per germline, CDR1 SGHDN and CDR2 FVKESK. The CDR3 sequence is 14 residues long. The CDR3 loop reads CASSQYYQGSPLHF. CDR3 nucleotide sequence: TGTGCCAGCAGCCAATATTACCAGGGCTCACCCCTCCACTTT.

This clonotype was recorded a few times. This chain uses TRBV4-2 with TRBJ2-3, with a tentative D call TRBD2 (5 bases). This CDR3 region has 16 residues. Looked up from germline, CDR1 is LGHNA and CDR2 is YNFKEQ. Trimming stripped 0 bases from V and 0 bases from J, with 10 bases between. CDR3 nucleotides: TGTGCCAGCAGCCAAGATGGAGCGGTTAGCACAGATACGCAGTATTTT. It encodes CASSQDGAVSTDTQYF.

The chain recombines TRBV30 with TRBJ2-3; perhaps TRBD2 as D (6 bases). There are 13 residues in the CDR3. Germline V gives CDR1 GTSNPN, CDR2 SVGIG (reference sequence). V shed 0 bases and J shed 6 bases, with 10 bases lying between them. The CDR3 reads CAWSVRERDTQYF. The CDR3 nucleotides are TGTGCCTGGAGTGTACGGGAGAGGGATACGCAGTATTTT.

This clonotype was recorded once. The V gene is TRBV19, the J gene TRBJ2-3, with no clear D. CDR1 is LNHDA, CDR2 SQIVND, per germline (reference sequence). The CDR3 runs to 13 residues. The V end lost 4 bases, the J end lost 6 bases, and 11 bases lay between the germline ends. CDR3: CASSTLLLDTQYF. CDR3 coding DNA: TGTGCCAGTAGTACTCTCCTCTTGGATACGCAGTATTTT.

This clonotype was detected only a few times. The J gene is TRBJ1-2, the V gene TRBV5-4; D might be TRBD1 (5 bases). Trimming removed 0 bases at V and 0 bases at J, with 12 bases between. The CDR3 runs to 16 residues. The V gene's germline CDR1 is SGHNT and CDR2 YYREEE (reference sequence). The CDR3 loop is CASSLGQGMPNYGYTF. DNA of the CDR3: TGTGCCAGCAGCTTGGGCCAGGGTATGCCTAACTATGGCTACACCTTC.

This clonotype came up many times. The V gene is TRBV7-9, the J gene TRBJ1-1; perhaps TRBD1 as D (5 bases). Trimming pared 8 bases from V and 1 base from J, leaving 11 bases between. Per the germline V gene, CDR1 is SEHNR and CDR2 is FQNEAQ (reference sequence). The CDR3 spans 13 residues. The CDR3 sequence: CASQTDGNTEAFF. The CDR3 DNA sequence: TGTGCCAGCCAGACAGACGGGAACACTGAAGCTTTCTTT.

J is TRBJ2-1 and V is TRBV6-2 or TRBV6-3; 13 bases match TRBD2. The V segment lost 6 bases and the J segment 4 bases; nucleotides outside the gene matches: 6. CDR3 length: 16 residues. Germline-derived CDR1 and CDR2 are MNHEY and SVGEGT. The CDR3 bases are TGTGCCAGCAGGAGACTAGCGGGGGGTATGTACAATGAGCAGTTCTTC. It encodes CASRRLAGGMYNEQFF.

This clonotype was counted at least ten times. The rearrangement links TRBV7-2 to TRBJ1-4; TRBD1 matches 10 bases. Trimming took 5 bases from V and 3 from J; bases not matched to a gene: 3. There are 15 residues in the CDR3. Per germline, CDR1 SGHTA and CDR2 FQGNSA. The CDR3 reads CASSRQGAANEKLFF. CDR3 sequence (DNA): TGTGCCAGCAGCCGACAGGGGGCGGCTAATGAAAAACTGTTTTTT.

The V and J genes are TRBV18 and TRBJ2-1; 9 nucleotides line up with TRBD2. V dropped 5 bases and J dropped 5; count of bases not matched to a gene: 1. Germline-derived CDR1 and CDR2 are KGHSH and LQKENI. The CDR3 has 13 residues. As DNA, the CDR3 is TGTGCCAGCTCAGCGGGGGGGAACAATGAGCAGTTCTTC. Translated, it gives CASSAGGNNEQFF.

This clonotype has only a few counts. V is TRBV7-2 and J is TRBJ1-1; a possible D gene is TRBD1 (5 bases). CDR1 and CDR2 from the germline V gene are SGHTA and FQGNSA. The V gene lost 1 base and the J gene lost 6 bases, with 9 bases spanning the gap. The CDR3 is 13 residues long. CDR3 coding DNA: TGTGCCAGCAGCTTAGTTTGGGGGGCTGAAGCTTTCTTT. This translates into CASSLVWGAEAFF.

This clonotype was counted a few times. V and J are TRBV4-2 and TRBJ1-4, with TRBD1 matching 8 bases. Germline V gene sequence: CDR1 LGHNA, CDR2 YNFKEQ. V lost 2 bases to trimming and J lost 8 bases; unmatched junction nucleotides: 4. This CDR3 is built from 14 residues. The CDR3 loop is CASSQSWDREKLFF. CDR3 in DNA: TGTGCCAGCAGCCAAAGCTGGGACAGGGAAAAACTGTTTTTT.

This clonotype was counted ten times or more. The chain links TRBV6-5 to TRBJ2-1; no firm D call. V was trimmed by 5 bases and J by 9 bases, leaving 14 bases between them. CDR1 and CDR2 (germline): MNHEY, SVGAGI. CDR3 size: 13 residues. As DNA, the CDR3 is TGTGCCAGCAGTCCGACACCTTGGGCTGAGCAGTTCTTC. Translating gives CASSPTPWAEQFF.

This clonotype was detected many times. This sequence joins TRBV7-2 and TRBJ2-3, with TRBD2 matching 9 bases. J gave up 2 bases and V 6 bases, and 9 bases lay outside the gene matches. Per germline, CDR1 SGHTA and CDR2 FQGNSA. This CDR3 has 16 residues. CDR3 in DNA: TGTGCCAGCAGTCTCTATAGCGGGGGAATCACAGATACGCAGTATTTT. Its protein is CASSLYSGGITDTQYF.

This clonotype appeared a few times. The rearrangement links TRBV20-1 to TRBJ1-2; TRBD1 agrees at 8 bases. With V trimmed by 0 bases and J by 8 bases, 5 bases remained unmatched. The germline CDR1 and CDR2 sequences are DFQATT and SNEGSKA (reference sequence). The CDR3 contains 13 residues. CDR3 loop: CSARDRDRRGYTF. CDR3 coding DNA: TGCAGTGCTAGAGACCGGGACAGGCGGGGCTACACCTTC.

This clonotype was observed many times. V usage is TRBV29-1 and J usage is TRBJ2-3; 8 bases line up with TRBD2. Germline V gene data show CDR1 as SQVTM and CDR2 as ANQGSEA. CDR3 length: 14 residues. The V segment lost 7 bases and the J segment 2 bases; nucleotides outside the gene matches: 8. This CDR3 is CSARAGAFTDTQYF. The CDR3, as DNA: TGCAGCGCACGAGCGGGGGCCTTCACAGATACGCAGTATTTT.